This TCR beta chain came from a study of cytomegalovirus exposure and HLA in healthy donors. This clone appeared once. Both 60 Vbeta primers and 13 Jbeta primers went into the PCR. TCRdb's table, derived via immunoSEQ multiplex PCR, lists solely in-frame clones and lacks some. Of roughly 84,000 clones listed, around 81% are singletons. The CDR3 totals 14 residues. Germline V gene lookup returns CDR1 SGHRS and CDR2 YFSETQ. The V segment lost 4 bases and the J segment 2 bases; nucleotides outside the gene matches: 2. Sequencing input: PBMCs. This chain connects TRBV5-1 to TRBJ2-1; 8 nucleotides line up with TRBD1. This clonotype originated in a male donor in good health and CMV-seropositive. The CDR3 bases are TGCGCCAGCAGCCGGACAGGGACCTACAATGAGCAGTTCTTC. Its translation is CASSRTGTYNEQFF.